These T cell receptor beta chains were read from a single sample in a study of metastatic and nonmetastatic thyroid tumors. TCRdb ran MiXCR on the PCR reads. The table includes some 38,000 clones, approximately 20% detected once. What was sequenced was blood. All receptors come from a female donor with papillary thyroid cancer or a benign thyroid nodule (not recorded which). Some clones in this sample may be carry-over from other donors' samples. CDR3s leave out the opening cysteine and the closing phenylalanine or tryptophan. Part of the rows lack a size; the others show once, few, many or a class for expanded clones.

>12|TRBV20-1|.|TRBJ2-1
SARGQGVGDEQF
>12|TRBV6-2/TRBV6-3|.|TRBJ2-3
ASSFGGPTDTQY
>15|TRBV6-8|few|TRBJ1-1
ASSYSWVMWVGTEAS
>15|TRBV5-1|many|TRBJ2-7
ASSSLGPVLSSYEQY
>12|TRBV28|few|TRBJ1-6
ASRGSGVDSHLH
>11|TRBV5-5|once|TRBJ1-1
ASAGPDNTEAF
>10|TRBV28|medium-sized|TRBJ2-7
ASSLGLYEQY
>16|TRBV20-1|few|TRBJ2-5
SARGEILAGGPQETQY
>13|TRBV6-1|few|TRBJ1-6
ASSGQCAWASPLH
>13|TRBV6-4|few|TRBJ2-1
ASSDSEGPYNEQF
>15|TRBV4-1|many|TRBJ1-4
ASSLNVGGRSNEKLF
>12|TRBV12-3/TRBV12-4|many|TRBJ2-3
ASTPSGVEDTQY
>14|TRBV18|many|TRBJ2-3
ASSPPTGGITDTQY
>14|TRBV9|few|TRBJ2-3
ASSVGSGRAQDTQY
>13|TRBV15|few|TRBJ2-5
ATSRGQCAQETQY
>11|TRBV20-1|.|TRBJ1-4
SAEGQGNEKLF
>11|TRBV13|many|TRBJ2-5
ASSLRAPGTQY
>11|TRBV11-1|many|TRBJ2-7
ASSFVTGAEQY
>11|TRBV30|many|TRBJ2-1
AWSPSGRSEQF
>13|TRBV20-1|many|TRBJ2-1
SARYWDMGSNEQF
>15|TRBV2|once|TRBJ2-7
ASSVGGRHFTRDEQY
>13|TRBV19|many|TRBJ2-7
ASSTGLAGQYEQY